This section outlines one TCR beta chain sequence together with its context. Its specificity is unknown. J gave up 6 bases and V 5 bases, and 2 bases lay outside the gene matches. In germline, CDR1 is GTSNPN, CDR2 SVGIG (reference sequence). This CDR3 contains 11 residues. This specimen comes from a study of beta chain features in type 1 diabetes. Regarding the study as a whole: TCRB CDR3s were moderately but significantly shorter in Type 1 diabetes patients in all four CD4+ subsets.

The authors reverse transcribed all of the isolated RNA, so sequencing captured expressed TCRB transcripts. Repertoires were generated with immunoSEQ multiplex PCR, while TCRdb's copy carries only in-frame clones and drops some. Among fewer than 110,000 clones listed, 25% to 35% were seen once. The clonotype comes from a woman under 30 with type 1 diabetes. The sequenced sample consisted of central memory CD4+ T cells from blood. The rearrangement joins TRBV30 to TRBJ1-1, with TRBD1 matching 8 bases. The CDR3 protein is CAWDRGAEAFF. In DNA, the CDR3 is TGTGCCTGGGACAGGGGAGCTGAAGCTTTCTTT.